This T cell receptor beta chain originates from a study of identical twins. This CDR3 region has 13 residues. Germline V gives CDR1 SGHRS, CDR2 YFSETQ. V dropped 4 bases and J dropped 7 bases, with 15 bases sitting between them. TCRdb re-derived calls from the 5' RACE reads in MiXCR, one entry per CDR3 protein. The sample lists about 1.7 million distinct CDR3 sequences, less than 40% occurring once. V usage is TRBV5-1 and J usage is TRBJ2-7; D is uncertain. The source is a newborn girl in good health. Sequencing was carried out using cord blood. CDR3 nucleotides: TGCGCCAGCAGCCACGGACGGAACAATGAGCAGTACTTC. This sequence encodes CASSHGRNNEQYF. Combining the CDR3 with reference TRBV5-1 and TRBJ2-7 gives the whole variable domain KAGVTQTPRYLIKTRGQQVTLSCSPISGHRSVSWYQQTPGQGLQFLFEYFSETQRNKGNFPGRFSGRQFSNSRSEMNVSTLELGDSALYLCASSHGRNNEQYFGPGTRLTVT.